Listed below are T cell receptor beta chains from one sample, sequenced in a study of Graves' ophthalmopathy and Graves' hyperthyroidism. Using its own MiXCR run on the multiplex PCR reads, TCRdb lists one record per CDR3 protein. The data contain 350,000 to 400,000 distinct CDR3 sequences, approximately 15% of them singletons. Sequencing input: peripheral blood. The source of these receptors is a woman under 30 with stable Graves' hyperthyroidism. The CDR3 runs from the conserved cysteine through the conserved F or W. A D gene is named only where the DNA matches it firmly. Clone size is shown for a subset of rows, as once, few, many or a class of expanded clone.

clone_size: -; j_call: TRBJ2-7; v_call: TRBV11-1; d_call: -; cdr3_aa: CASSQEGGGVWYEQYF; cdr3_nt: TGTGCCAGCAGCCAAGAAGGAGGGGGCGTTTGGTACGAGCAGTACTTC
clone_size: many; j_call: TRBJ1-1; v_call: TRBV6-1; d_call: TRBD1; cdr3_aa: CASSEAWTGNTEAFF; cdr3_nt: TGTGCCAGCAGTGAAGCTTGGACAGGGAACACTGAAGCTTTCTTT
clone_size: few; j_call: TRBJ2-5; v_call: TRBV2; d_call: TRBD2; cdr3_aa: CASSPKWGGRETQYF; cdr3_nt: TGTGCCAGCAGTCCGAAATGGGGGGGTCGGGAGACCCAGTACTTC
clone_size: many; j_call: TRBJ2-7; v_call: TRBV11-2; d_call: -; cdr3_aa: CASSSGPGEPGQYF; cdr3_nt: TGTGCCAGCAGCTCCGGCCCTGGGGAGCCAGGGCAGTACTTC
clone_size: -; j_call: TRBJ1-6; v_call: TRBV12-3/TRBV12-4; d_call: -; cdr3_aa: CASSPLRTSGHSPLHF; cdr3_nt: TGTGCCAGCAGTCCACTTCGGACCAGCGGTCATTCACCCCTCCACTTT
clone_size: many; j_call: TRBJ2-7; v_call: TRBV12-3/TRBV12-4; d_call: TRBD1; cdr3_aa: CASSWGTGSYEQYF; cdr3_nt: TGTGCCAGCAGTTGGGGGACAGGGTCCTACGAGCAGTACTTC
clone_size: many; j_call: TRBJ2-7; v_call: TRBV19; d_call: -; cdr3_aa: CASSIDLLEGSSYEQYF; cdr3_nt: TGTGCCAGTAGTATAGATCTATTGGAGGGGAGCTCCTACGAGCAGTACTTC
clone_size: few; j_call: TRBJ2-2; v_call: TRBV20-1; d_call: TRBD2; cdr3_aa: CSARGGLAGSNTGELFF; cdr3_nt: TGCAGTGCTAGAGGAGGGCTAGCGGGTTCGAACACCGGGGAGCTGTTTTTT
clone_size: many; j_call: TRBJ1-1; v_call: TRBV10-2; d_call: -; cdr3_aa: CASSEFGDRDTEAFF; cdr3_nt: TGCGCCAGCAGTGAGTTCGGTGACCGAGACACTGAAGCTTTCTTT
clone_size: many; j_call: TRBJ2-7; v_call: TRBV10-3; d_call: TRBD1; cdr3_aa: CAITADRGSYEQYF; cdr3_nt: TGTGCCATCACGGCGGACAGGGGATCCTACGAGCAGTACTTC
clone_size: -; j_call: TRBJ2-7; v_call: TRBV28; d_call: TRBD2; cdr3_aa: CASTRPSGGRTYEQYF; cdr3_nt: TGTGCCAGCACCCGCCCTAGCGGGGGGCGAACCTACGAGCAGTACTTC
clone_size: once; j_call: TRBJ1-1; v_call: TRBV29-1; d_call: -; cdr3_aa: CSVAVGANTEAFF; cdr3_nt: TGCAGCGTTGCGGTGGGGGCGAACACTGAAGCTTTCTTT
clone_size: many; j_call: TRBJ1-6; v_call: TRBV19; d_call: -; cdr3_aa: CASRTYNSPLHF; cdr3_nt: TGTGCCAGTAGGACCTATAACTCACCCCTCCACTTT
clone_size: many; j_call: TRBJ1-1; v_call: TRBV14; d_call: -; cdr3_aa: CASSQDQADTEAFF; cdr3_nt: TGTGCCAGCAGCCAAGATCAAGCAGACACTGAAGCTTTCTTT
clone_size: many; j_call: TRBJ1-1; v_call: TRBV7-2; d_call: -; cdr3_aa: CASSTGLMVTEAFF; cdr3_nt: TGTGCCAGCAGCACGGGCCTGATGGTCACTGAAGCTTTCTTT
clone_size: many; j_call: TRBJ1-1; v_call: TRBV11-1; d_call: -; cdr3_aa: CASRFSRPGQMNTEAFF; cdr3_nt: TGTGCCAGCAGGTTCTCCCGCCCCGGACAGATGAACACTGAAGCTTTCTTT
clone_size: many; j_call: TRBJ2-7; v_call: TRBV20-1; d_call: -; cdr3_aa: CSATPGATSYEQYF; cdr3_nt: TGCAGTGCTACGCCAGGAGCTACGTCCTACGAGCAGTACTTC
clone_size: many; j_call: TRBJ1-5; v_call: TRBV10-2; d_call: -; cdr3_aa: CASIMDGFSNQPQHF; cdr3_nt: TGCGCCAGCATCATGGACGGATTTAGCAATCAGCCCCAGCATTTT
clone_size: -; j_call: TRBJ2-7; v_call: TRBV3-1; d_call: -; cdr3_aa: CASSQERGVAYEQYF; cdr3_nt: TGTGCCAGCAGCCAAGAAAGAGGGGTAGCCTACGAGCAGTACTTC
clone_size: many; j_call: TRBJ1-1; v_call: TRBV2; d_call: -; cdr3_aa: CASRKGFGNTEAFF; cdr3_nt: TGTGCCAGCAGAAAGGGGTTTGGGAACACTGAAGCTTTCTTT
clone_size: -; j_call: TRBJ2-2; v_call: TRBV12-3/TRBV12-4; d_call: TRBD2; cdr3_aa: CASSLERGLGPGELFF; cdr3_nt: TGTGCCAGCAGTTTAGAGCGGGGGCTGGGTCCCGGGGAGCTGTTTTTT
clone_size: -; j_call: TRBJ2-5; v_call: TRBV15; d_call: -; cdr3_aa: CATSDWGGQVETQYF; cdr3_nt: TGTGCCACCAGCGACTGGGGGGGGCAGGTTGAGACCCAGTACTTC
clone_size: many; j_call: TRBJ2-5; v_call: TRBV6-5; d_call: TRBD2; cdr3_aa: CASSRRGGAETQYF; cdr3_nt: TGTGCCAGCAGTAGGCGGGGGGGGGCCGAGACCCAGTACTTC
clone_size: -; j_call: TRBJ2-2; v_call: TRBV12-3/TRBV12-4; d_call: TRBD2; cdr3_aa: CASSDDPSGNTGELFF; cdr3_nt: TGTGCCAGCAGTGACGATCCTAGCGGTAACACCGGGGAGCTGTTTTTT
clone_size: many; j_call: TRBJ1-1; v_call: TRBV11-1; d_call: TRBD1; cdr3_aa: CASSLGQGTEDTEAFF; cdr3_nt: TGTGCCAGCAGCTTAGGACAGGGTACCGAGGACACTGAAGCTTTCTTT
clone_size: many; j_call: TRBJ2-5; v_call: TRBV19; d_call: -; cdr3_aa: CASSGLGGQYF; cdr3_nt: TGTGCCAGTAGTGGGCTAGGGGGCCAGTACTTC
clone_size: many; j_call: TRBJ1-1; v_call: TRBV12-3/TRBV12-4; d_call: -; cdr3_aa: CASSFKVNTEAFF; cdr3_nt: TGTGCCAGCAGTTTTAAGGTGAACACTGAAGCTTTCTTT
clone_size: many; j_call: TRBJ2-2; v_call: TRBV11-1; d_call: TRBD2; cdr3_aa: CASSTRGGTGNTGELFF; cdr3_nt: TGTGCCAGCAGCACCCGCGGGGGGACGGGGAACACCGGGGAGCTGTTTTTT
clone_size: many; j_call: TRBJ2-5; v_call: TRBV20-1; d_call: -; cdr3_aa: CSAGETQYF; cdr3_nt: TGCAGTGCCGGAGAGACCCAGTACTTC
clone_size: many; j_call: TRBJ1-5; v_call: TRBV15; d_call: -; cdr3_aa: CATSRFSNQPQHF; cdr3_nt: TGTGCCACCAGCAGATTCAGCAATCAGCCCCAGCATTTT
clone_size: many; j_call: TRBJ2-5; v_call: TRBV12-3/TRBV12-4; d_call: TRBD2; cdr3_aa: CASRGGGIGGETQYF; cdr3_nt: TGTGCCAGCCGGGGCGGGGGGATTGGGGGAGAGACCCAGTACTTC
clone_size: many; j_call: TRBJ1-5; v_call: TRBV20-1; d_call: -; cdr3_aa: CSADPRQASNQPQHF; cdr3_nt: TGCAGCGCCGACCCCAGACAGGCTAGCAATCAGCCCCAGCATTTT
clone_size: many; j_call: TRBJ2-7; v_call: TRBV6-2/TRBV6-3; d_call: -; cdr3_aa: CASRQDRDPYEQYF; cdr3_nt: TGTGCCAGCAGACAAGACAGAGACCCCTACGAGCAGTACTTC
clone_size: many; j_call: TRBJ1-1; v_call: TRBV7-9; d_call: -; cdr3_aa: CASSLAWGARTEAFF; cdr3_nt: TGTGCCAGCAGCTTAGCGTGGGGGGCTCGCACTGAAGCTTTCTTT
clone_size: -; j_call: TRBJ2-7; v_call: TRBV28; d_call: TRBD1; cdr3_aa: CVTGNLHEQYF; cdr3_nt: TGTGTGACAGGGAACCTCCACGAGCAGTACTTC
clone_size: -; j_call: TRBJ1-1; v_call: TRBV9; d_call: -; cdr3_aa: CASSVDGHGNTEACF; cdr3_nt: TGTGCCAGCAGCGTGGATGGACATGGGAACACTGAAGCTTGCTTT
clone_size: many; j_call: TRBJ1-1; v_call: TRBV12-3/TRBV12-4; d_call: -; cdr3_aa: CASSFGAHMNTEAFF; cdr3_nt: TGTGCCAGCAGTTTTGGGGCACACATGAACACTGAAGCTTTCTTT
clone_size: many; j_call: TRBJ1-5; v_call: TRBV12-3/TRBV12-4; d_call: TRBD1; cdr3_aa: CASSSDRGNQPQHF; cdr3_nt: TGTGCCAGCAGTTCAGACAGGGGCAATCAGCCCCAGCATTTT
clone_size: many; j_call: TRBJ2-7; v_call: TRBV7-2; d_call: -; cdr3_aa: CASSPYSRLNYEQYF; cdr3_nt: TGTGCCAGCAGCCCATACAGCCGCTTAAACTACGAGCAGTACTTC
clone_size: many; j_call: TRBJ1-5; v_call: TRBV12-3/TRBV12-4; d_call: -; cdr3_aa: CASSLGGSNQPQHF; cdr3_nt: TGTGCCAGCAGTCTGGGGGGTAGCAATCAGCCCCAGCATTTT
clone_size: -; j_call: TRBJ1-1; v_call: TRBV12-3/TRBV12-4; d_call: -; cdr3_aa: CASSPRITGTEAFF; cdr3_nt: TGTGCCAGCAGCCCGCGCATCACAGGGACTGAAGCTTTCTTT
clone_size: many; j_call: TRBJ2-7; v_call: TRBV20-1; d_call: TRBD2; cdr3_aa: CSARDPAGRWEQYF; cdr3_nt: TGCAGTGCTAGAGATCCAGCGGGGCGTTGGGAGCAGTACTTC
clone_size: many; j_call: TRBJ1-5; v_call: TRBV24-1; d_call: -; cdr3_aa: CATSNSNQPQHF; cdr3_nt: TGTGCCACCTCTAATAGCAATCAGCCCCAGCATTTT
clone_size: many; j_call: TRBJ2-5; v_call: TRBV28; d_call: -; cdr3_aa: CAATEGGGHSETQYF; cdr3_nt: TGTGCCGCAACCGAGGGGGGGGGGCATTCGGAGACCCAGTACTTC
clone_size: many; j_call: TRBJ2-7; v_call: TRBV6-5; d_call: -; cdr3_aa: CASRGRLSTYEQYF; cdr3_nt: TGTGCCAGCAGGGGACGGCTTAGTACCTACGAGCAGTACTTC
clone_size: many; j_call: TRBJ1-5; v_call: TRBV19; d_call: TRBD1; cdr3_aa: CASSPTYRGRSNQPQHF; cdr3_nt: TGTGCCAGTAGTCCAACCTACAGGGGTCGTAGCAATCAGCCCCAGCATTTT
clone_size: many; j_call: TRBJ2-7; v_call: TRBV20-1; d_call: TRBD2; cdr3_aa: CSARDLAESYEQYF; cdr3_nt: TGCAGTGCTAGAGATCTAGCGGAGTCCTACGAGCAGTACTTC
clone_size: many; j_call: TRBJ2-7; v_call: TRBV6-2/TRBV6-3; d_call: -; cdr3_aa: CASSYLREQYF; cdr3_nt: TGTGCCAGCAGTTACCTGCGTGAGCAGTACTTC
clone_size: many; j_call: TRBJ2-4; v_call: TRBV6-1; d_call: -; cdr3_aa: CASDSYPRGSLAKNIQYF; cdr3_nt: TGTGCCAGCGACTCATACCCCCGGGGGTCGCTAGCCAAAAACATTCAGTACTTC
clone_size: -; j_call: TRBJ1-2; v_call: TRBV27; d_call: -; cdr3_aa: CASSLSGGYGYSF; cdr3_nt: TGTGCCAGCAGTTTATCGGGGGGCTATGGCTACTCCTTC
clone_size: many; j_call: TRBJ1-1; v_call: TRBV6-2/TRBV6-3; d_call: -; cdr3_aa: CASQDRSNTEAFF; cdr3_nt: TGTGCCAGTCAAGACAGGTCGAACACTGAAGCTTTCTTT
clone_size: -; j_call: TRBJ2-7; v_call: TRBV5-1; d_call: TRBD2; cdr3_aa: CASSPGLATYEQYF; cdr3_nt: TGCGCCAGCAGCCCAGGACTAGCGACCTACGAGCAGTACTTC
clone_size: many; j_call: TRBJ2-3; v_call: TRBV6-2/TRBV6-3; d_call: TRBD2; cdr3_aa: CASGLAPGYTQYF; cdr3_nt: TGTGCCAGTGGACTAGCCCCCGGGTATACGCAGTATTTT
clone_size: many; j_call: TRBJ1-6; v_call: TRBV12-3/TRBV12-4; d_call: -; cdr3_aa: CASSLVGNSPLHF; cdr3_nt: TGTGCCAGCAGTTTGGTAGGGAATTCACCCCTCCACTTT
clone_size: -; j_call: TRBJ2-7; v_call: TRBV5-1; d_call: TRBD1; cdr3_aa: CASSLGQGATYEQYF; cdr3_nt: TGCGCCAGCAGCTTAGGACAGGGGGCAACCTACGAGCAGTACTTC
clone_size: few; j_call: TRBJ2-7; v_call: TRBV27; d_call: -; cdr3_aa: CASKFVGRGGYEQYF; cdr3_nt: TGTGCCAGCAAGTTTGTTGGCAGGGGGGGCTACGAGCAGTACTTC
clone_size: -; j_call: TRBJ1-6; v_call: TRBV30; d_call: TRBD1; cdr3_aa: CAWSAGQDNSPLHF; cdr3_nt: TGTGCCTGGAGCGCCGGACAGGACAATTCACCCCTCCACTTT